Listed below are T cell receptor beta chains from one sample, sequenced in a study of lymphopenia after photon versus proton radiotherapy. The assay was immunoSEQ multiplex PCR, and TCRdb's table has in-frame clones only and misses some. Of 52,000 or so clones in the sample, roughly 90% were seen once. The sample here was peripheral blood, taken from a patient treated with photon-based radiotherapy. The receptors were gathered from a woman in her forties with cholangiocarcinoma. Each CDR3 is given with its conserved first and last residue. The D gene is left open where the match is weak. Size tells how often a clone was seen (once, few, many) or the class of an expanded clone, and some rows leave it out.

D	V	length	size	J	CDR3	DNA
-	TRBV5-4	18	once	TRBJ1-2	CASSFVRSWVKGVDGYTF	TGTGCCAGCAGCTTCGTAAGGTCTTGGGTGAAGGGAGTGGATGGCTACACCTTC
-	TRBV11-2	15	-	TRBJ1-2	CASSLSTDAIGGYTF	TGTGCCAGCAGCTTAAGTACCGACGCTATAGGTGGCTACACCTTC
TRBD1	TRBV28	13	-	TRBJ1-3	CASSPGTGWAIYF	TGTGCCAGCAGTCCTGGGACAGGGTGGGCCATATATTTT
TRBD2	TRBV9	17	once	TRBJ2-5	CASSGSGLAGGQETQYF	TGTGCCAGCAGCGGTTCCGGACTAGCGGGAGGCCAAGAGACCCAGTACTTC
-	TRBV28	15	-	TRBJ1-2	CASSLSLSNNYGYTF	TGTGCCAGCAGTTTAAGTTTATCGAATAACTATGGCTACACCTTC
-	TRBV9	13	-	TRBJ1-1	CASSAGGGTEAFF	TGTGCCAGCAGCGCGGGTGGAGGTACTGAAGCTTTCTTT
TRBD2	TRBV27	14	-	TRBJ2-3	CASSLGTRTDTQYF	TGTGCCAGCAGTCTCGGGACTAGGACAGATACGCAGTATTTT
-	TRBV7-2	15	-	TRBJ2-7	CASSVMGLDSYEQYF	TGTGCCAGCAGTGTAATGGGACTGGACTCCTACGAGCAGTACTTC
TRBD1	TRBV18	16	-	TRBJ2-7	CASSAIQTGGAHEQYF	TGTGCCAGCTCAGCCATACAGACAGGGGGCGCCCACGAGCAGTACTTC
-	TRBV30	11	-	TRBJ1-1	CAWSPDVQAFF	TGTGCCTGGAGTCCGGACGTACAGGCTTTCTTT
TRBD1	TRBV7-9	15	once	TRBJ2-1	CASSPGGDRHREQFF	TGTGCCAGCAGTCCCGGTGGGGACAGGCATAGGGAGCAGTTCTTC
TRBD1	TRBV5-1	19	-	TRBJ1-4	CASTLGQDRVFLRNEKLFF	TGCGCCAGCACCCTAGGGCAGGACAGGGTATTCTTAAGGAATGAAAAACTGTTTTTT
-	TRBV4-1	13	-	TRBJ1-1	CASSQEQGTEAFF	TGCGCCAGCAGCCAAGAGCAGGGCACTGAAGCTTTCTTT
TRBD2	TRBV9	18	-	TRBJ2-7	CASSPRLAGDTRGGEQYF	TGTGCCAGCAGCCCCCGACTAGCGGGAGACACGCGAGGGGGCGAGCAGTACTTC
TRBD2	TRBV4-2	13	-	TRBJ2-7	CASSQDAGEKQYF	TGTGCCAGCAGCCAAGATGCGGGGGAGAAGCAGTACTTC
-	TRBV7-2	14	-	TRBJ1-4	CASSLRRSNEKLFF	TGTGCCAGCAGCCTACGTAGATCTAATGAAAAACTGTTTTTT
TRBD1	TRBV6-1	15	-	TRBJ1-2	CASSGVGTGTYGYTF	TGTGCCAGCAGTGGCGTCGGGACAGGCACCTATGGCTACACCTTC
TRBD1	TRBV5-6	12	-	TRBJ2-1	CASSGQGNEQFF	TGTGCCAGCAGCGGACAGGGCAATGAGCAGTTCTTC
-	TRBV13	15	once	TRBJ1-1	CASSPASRLNTEAFF	TGTGCCAGCAGCCCAGCCTCCAGGCTGAACACTGAAGCTTTCTTT
-	TRBV30	15	-	TRBJ1-2	CAWSVGAGPGVGYTF	TGTGCCTGGAGTGTAGGTGCAGGACCCGGGGTAGGCTACACCTTC
-	TRBV29-1	14	-	TRBJ2-1	CSGLGQGVYNEQFF	TGCAGCGGCCTGGGGCAGGGCGTATACAATGAGCAGTTCTTC
-	TRBV11-2	14	-	TRBJ2-3	CASSPGRSTDTQYF	TGTGCCAGCAGTCCCGGACGATCCACAGATACGCAGTATTTT
-	TRBV18	14	-	TRBJ1-1	CASTAEGGITEAFF	TGTGCCAGCACCGCAGAGGGGGGAATCACTGAAGCTTTCTTT
TRBD2	TRBV6-1	16	once	TRBJ2-5	CASSELAGDSRETQYF	TGTGCCAGCAGTGAACTAGCGGGGGATAGTAGGGAGACCCAGTACTTC
-	TRBV19	13	few	TRBJ1-2	CASSWDGNYGYTF	TGTGCCAGTAGCTGGGACGGTAACTATGGCTACACCTTC